This TCR beta chain is drawn from a study of beta chain features in type 1 diabetes. Study results and limitations: Healthy donors had naive, central memory and Treg TCRB repertoires that appeared less similar than those seen among patients. An over-representation of cells with high TCR expression could result from cDNA sequencing.

This CDR3 is built from 12 residues. Trimming removed 3 bases at V and 6 bases at J, with 9 bases between. The germline CDR1 and CDR2 sequences are SGDLS and YYNGEE. On this clone itself: Its antigen is still unknown.

The isolated RNA, all of it, was reverse transcribed, so expressed TCRB transcripts were what got sequenced. The assay was immunoSEQ multiplex PCR, and TCRdb's table has in-frame clones only and misses some. The table lists 400,000 to 550,000 clones, approximately 10% of them singletons, with 0.045% to 0.05% in the top ten. This chain links TRBV9 with TRBJ2-5; no firm D call. The specimen sequenced was naive CD4+ T cells from blood. The clonotype was recovered from a young woman in good health. The CDR3 bases are TGTGCCAGCAGCGCGAGTATCAAGACCCAGTACTTC. Its protein product is CASSASIKTQYF.